This T cell receptor beta chain was found in a study of cytomegalovirus exposure and HLA in healthy donors. Those who donated were healthy bone marrow donors. Primers included in the PCR were 60 Vbeta and 13 Jbeta primers. Produced via immunoSEQ multiplex PCR; TCRdb's table is partial and in-frame only. Among 150,000 to 200,000 clones, roughly 84% were seen once, and the ten largest hold about 0.39%. In germline, CDR1 is SGHRS, CDR2 YFSETQ. This CDR3 has 15 amino acids. V dropped 4 bases and J dropped 2 bases, with 13 bases sitting between them. The sequenced sample consisted of PBMCs. The TCR comes from a boy younger than 10 in good health and CMV-seronegative. The chain is built from TRBV5-1 and TRBJ2-1, with a tentative D call TRBD2 (5 bases). The CDR3, as DNA: TGCGCCAGCAGCATTAACGAGGGCCCCTACAATGAGCAGTTCTTC. It yields the protein CASSINEGPYNEQFF. Full variable domain (rest looked up from reference TRBV5-1 and TRBJ2-1): KAGVTQTPRYLIKTRGQQVTLSCSPISGHRSVSWYQQTPGQGLQFLFEYFSETQRNKGNFPGRFSGRQFSNSRSEMNVSTLELGDSALYLCASSINEGPYNEQFFGPGTRLTVL.